This TCR beta chain was captured in a study of identical twins. Looked up from germline, CDR1 is SNHLY and CDR2 is FYNNEI. V gave up 6 bases and J gave up 1 base, with 16 bases separating them. This CDR3 spans 15 amino acids. TCRdb re-analysed the 5' RACE reads in MiXCR, keeping a single row per CDR3 protein. This sample has around 960,000 distinct CDR3 sequences, with about 12% found just once. The data also belong to a second study, concerning yellow fever vaccine responses in identical twins.

V usage is TRBV2 and J usage is TRBJ2-7; D is perhaps TRBD1 (5 bases). Sequencing was performed on PBMCs. This clonotype was obtained from a woman aged 18-29 years in good health. CDR3 sequence (DNA): TGTGCCAGCAGGACAGAGATATGGGGTTCCTACGAGCAGTACTTC. This encodes CASRTEIWGSYEQYF.